This TCR beta chain emerged from a study of cytomegalovirus exposure and HLA in healthy donors listed by TCRdb under 2017. Some background on the complete study: A later analysis indicated that the 130 or so validation repertoires were generated on the platform also employed for the roughly 650 repertoires of the first cohort. The study aimed to test whether signatures of past pathogen exposure could be identified by cataloging public T cell receptors. Along with the roughly 700-subject first cohort, a separate validation cohort of over a hundred different subjects was used. High-throughput TCR immunosequencing, statistical association of individual TCRs with disease status, and machine learning were combined to predict cytomegalovirus infection status.

Including cysteine and phenylalanine, the CDR3 has 16 amino acids. Only the CDR3 region is kept as DNA, spanning 48 bases read in frame from base 1. V and J are truncated by 0 bases and 2 bases respectively, leaving an intervening sequence of 10 bases. For CDR1 and CDR2, the germline V gene lists SNHLY and FYNNEI. The library was prepared using the immunoSEQ multiplex PCR assay. The original pipeline was this. A statistical classification framework was developed to diagnose cytomegalovirus status using the catalog of TCR beta chain sequences. The table comes from immuneACCESS by way of TCRdb, which keeps in-frame sequences with V and J called. Part of the clones is missing from these tables; in studies checked, under half for an unresolved V gene and the rest for unknown reasons. That table supplies the V and J calls and clone size; D and trimming were determined from the DNA. This sample has under 200,000 clones in its table, and roughly 90% of those were observed once. The ten biggest clones cover about 2.2% of the sample.

The donors were included in the validation cohort of approximately 120 subjects, a group kept apart from the roughly 690-subject first cohort. Beyond this particular receptor, the publication reports: Most TCR sequences were seen in very few donors, while some public TCRs were found in many individuals. In the study, 150 to 200 TCR beta chains were listed as associated with cytomegalovirus. In a later analysis, TCRs clustered in the first cohort were found to also tend to co-occur in the roughly 120 validation repertoires, with around 94% of cluster scores above 0. In both the original and validation cohorts, the classifier was reported to diagnose cytomegalovirus status with high specificity and sensitivity. According to the authors, the approach could potentially be generalized to other disease states and immunological phenotypes. A few of the identified cytomegalovirus-associated TCR beta chains were confirmed in vitro to be specific for cytomegalovirus antigens. A later analysis had no HLA typing for the validation cohort, so co-occurrence there was scored across all 120 or so repertoires.

In regard to this clone: Its target antigen remains unknown. Base qualities were left out, and no much larger clone turns up one base away.

Material for sequencing was PBMCs. This clonotype was obtained from a woman aged 18-29 years in good health and CMV-seronegative. The chain links TRBV2 with TRBJ1-4; TRBD1 is a weak D gene call, 6 bases matching. The CDR3 region has the sequence CASSEARQVTNEKLFF. The bases are TGTGCCAGCAGTGAAGCGAGACAGGTCACTAATGAAAAACTGTTTTTT. Where the CDR3 stops, the reference TRBV2 and TRBJ1-4 genes take over; the full variable domain is EPEVTQTPSHQVTQMGQEVILRCVPISNHLYFYWYRQILGQKVEFLVSFYNNEISEKSEIFDDQFSVERPDGSNFTLKIRSTKLEDSAMYFCASSEARQVTNEKLFFGSGTQLSVL.